This TCR beta chain was identified during a study of OX40 agonist ivuxolimab in advanced cancers. Of note for this clone: Its antigen is as yet unknown.

The CDR3 is made up of 14 amino acids. Germline CDR1 is SGHNT and CDR2 is YYREEE (reference sequence). With 4 bases removed from V and 3 bases from J, the gap between germline ends came to 14 bases. Assay: immunoSEQ multiplex PCR; the TCRdb copy retains only in-frame clones and omits some. Of about 88,000 clones detected, approximately 89% appear once; the ten largest clones hold 0.2% to 0.25%. Study-level findings and limits: Expanded peripheral T cell antigen specificity was not determined. Mean expanded clone counts were higher in CD8+ than CD4+ T cells.

The clonotype comes from an adult with an advanced solid tumor such as melanoma, head and neck, liver or kidney cancer. The material sequenced was CD4+ or CD8+ T cells sorted from blood, taken in a trial of the OX40 agonist ivuxolimab. V usage is TRBV5-4 and J usage is TRBJ2-7; TRBD1 is a possible D gene (6 bases). The CDR3 loop is CASSPDVGGYEQYV. The CDR3 DNA follows: TGTGCCAGCAGCCCAGATGTAGGGGGCTACGAGCAGTACGTC.